This is a list of T cell receptor beta chains from one sample in a study of human T cells and chemical hapten exposure. Using its own MiXCR run on the RACE reads, TCRdb lists one record per CDR3 protein. The table has about 120,000 distinct CDR3 sequences, about 12% seen once. The sequencing used whole blood, collected in connection with sensitization to the hapten diphenylcyclopropenone (DPC). The receptor source for this set is a woman in her forties or fifties with alopecia areata. Some clones in this sample may be carry-over from other donors' samples. Both conserved end residues are part of each CDR3. The D gene is left open where the match is weak. Clone size appears in some rows only: once, few, many, or a class for an expanded clone.

TRBD2	16	TRBV10-3	TRBJ2-1	many	TGTGCCATCAGTTCCGTAGCGGGGAGCTCCTACAATGAGCAGTTCTTC	CAISSVAGSSYNEQFF
TRBD2	16	TRBV3-1	TRBJ2-3	-	TGTGCCAGCAGCCGAACACCTAGCGGGGGAACAGATACGCAGTATTTT	CASSRTPSGGTDTQYF
-	13	TRBV27	TRBJ1-1	many	TGTGCCAGCAGTAAAACAGGGACCCCTGAAGCTTTCTTT	CASSKTGTPEAFF
-	11	TRBV20-1	TRBJ1-2	few	TGCAGTGCTAGTGTGGATTATGGCTACACCTTC	CSASVDYGYTF
-	15	TRBV21-1	TRBJ2-7	many	TGTGCCAGCAGCAAAGGACCGGGGGGGCGATACGAGCAGTACTTC	CASSKGPGGRYEQYF
-	12	TRBV29-1	TRBJ1-2	many	TGCAGCGTTGAAGAATTCCTCGATGGCTACACCTTC	CSVEEFLDGYTF
TRBD1	14	TRBV7-9	TRBJ2-3	few	TGTGCCAGCAGCTTACTCAGGGGGCTGGATACGCAGTATTTT	CASSLLRGLDTQYF
-	16	TRBV12-5	TRBJ2-3	few	TGTGCTAGTGGTTTGGTACCCTCACAGGGCCCAGATACGCAGTATTTT	CASGLVPSQGPDTQYF
-	16	TRBV4-3	TRBJ2-3	many	TGCGCCAGCAGCCAAGGTCTAGCCCCCTCCACAGATACGCAGTATTTT	CASSQGLAPSTDTQYF
-	15	TRBV5-1	TRBJ2-5	few	TGCGCCAGCAGCTTGGCGGACAGCCGAGGGGAGACCCAGTACTTC	CASSLADSRGETQYF
-	12	TRBV29-1	TRBJ2-4	many	TGCAGCGTTGAAGTCGGCCAAAACATTCAGTACTTC	CSVEVGQNIQYF
-	13	TRBV7-9	TRBJ2-7	many	TGTGCCAGCAGCTTAGATGCGTCTTACGAGCAGTACTTC	CASSLDASYEQYF
TRBD2	17	TRBV4-2	TRBJ2-1	-	TGTGCCAGCAGCCAAGAGGGTAGCGGGTTTCGTGGCAATGAGCAGTTCTTC	CASSQEGSGFRGNEQFF
-	14	TRBV7-7	TRBJ2-3	-	TGTGCTAGCTCTCGGGGGGCAAGCACAGATACGCAGTATTTT	CASSRGASTDTQYF
TRBD2	15	TRBV28	TRBJ2-3	-	TGTGCCAGCAGTTTCGCCGGGACTAGCGGGTTCAAGCAGTATTTT	CASSFAGTSGFKQYF
-	13	TRBV15	TRBJ2-7	few	TGTGCCACCAGCAGAGATGCCGGCTACGAGCAGTACTTC	CATSRDAGYEQYF
-	14	TRBV5-5	TRBJ2-7	many	TGTGCCAGCAGCTTGGGAGGGGTCTCCTACGAGCAGTACTTC	CASSLGGVSYEQYF
-	13	TRBV5-4	TRBJ2-7	few	TGTGCCAGCAGCCGGGACCCCTCCTACGAGCAGTACTTC	CASSRDPSYEQYF
TRBD2	16	TRBV7-9	TRBJ2-1	many	TGTGCCAGCAGCTTTACTACTAGCGGGAGACACAATGAGCAGTTCTTC	CASSFTTSGRHNEQFF
-	13	TRBV2	TRBJ1-1	many	TGTGCCAGCTCCGGCGGCGGGAACACTGAAGCTTTCTTT	CASSGGGNTEAFF